This TCR beta chain was sequenced in a study of shared clonotypes between healthy human individuals. The J segment lost 3 bases and the V segment lost 2 bases, leaving 7 bases of the junction unmatched. Per the germline V gene, CDR1 is MNHEY and CDR2 is SVGAGI. The CDR3 has 15 amino acids. Assay used: immunoSEQ multiplex PCR; TCRdb lists only in-frame clones, some missing. This table has more than 850,000 clones, 75% to 80% appearing once. This chain joins TRBV6-5 and TRBJ2-7, with 7 bases fitting TRBD2. The TCR originated in a man younger than 35 in good health. Some clones in this sample may be carry-over from other donors' samples. Sequencing input: memory CD4+ T cells from PBMCs. The subset: CD45RA-negative fraction. The CDR3 spells CASSYRPAGNYEQYF. CDR3 sequence (DNA): TGTGCCAGCAGTTACAGGCCAGCGGGGAACTACGAGCAGTACTTC.